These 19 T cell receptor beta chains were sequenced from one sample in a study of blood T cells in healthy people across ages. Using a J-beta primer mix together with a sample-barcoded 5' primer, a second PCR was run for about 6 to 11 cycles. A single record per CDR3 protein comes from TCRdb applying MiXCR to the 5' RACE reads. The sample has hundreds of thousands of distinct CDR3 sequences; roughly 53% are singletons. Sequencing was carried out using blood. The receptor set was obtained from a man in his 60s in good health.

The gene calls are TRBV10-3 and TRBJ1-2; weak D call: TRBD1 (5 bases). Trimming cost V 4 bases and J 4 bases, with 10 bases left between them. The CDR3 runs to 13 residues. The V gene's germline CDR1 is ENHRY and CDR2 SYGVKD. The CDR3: CAISAGGAYGYTF. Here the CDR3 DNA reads TGTGCCATCAGTGCGGGAGGGGCCTATGGCTACACCTTC.

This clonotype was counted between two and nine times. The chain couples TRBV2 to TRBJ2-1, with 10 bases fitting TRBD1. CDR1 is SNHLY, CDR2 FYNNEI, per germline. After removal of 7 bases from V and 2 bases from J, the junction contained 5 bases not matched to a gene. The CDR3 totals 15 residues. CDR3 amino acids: CASTGGTGAYNEQFF. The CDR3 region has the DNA TGTGCCAGCACGGGGGGGACAGGGGCCTACAATGAGCAGTTCTTC.

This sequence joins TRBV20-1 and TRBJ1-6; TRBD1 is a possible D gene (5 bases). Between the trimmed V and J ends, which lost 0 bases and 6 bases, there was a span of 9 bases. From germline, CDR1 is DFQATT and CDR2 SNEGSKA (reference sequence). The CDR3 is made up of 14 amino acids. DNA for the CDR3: TGCAGTGCTAGAGATGGGGCGAGTAATTCACCCCTCCACTTT. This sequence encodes CSARDGASNSPLHF.

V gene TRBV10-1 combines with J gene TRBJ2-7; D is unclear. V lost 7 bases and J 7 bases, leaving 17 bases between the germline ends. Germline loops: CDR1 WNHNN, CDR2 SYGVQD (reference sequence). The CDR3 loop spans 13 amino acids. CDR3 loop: CASKPAGSNEQYF. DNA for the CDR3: TGCGCCAGCAAGCCCGCTGGCTCCAATGAGCAGTACTTC.

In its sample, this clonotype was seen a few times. CDR3 protein: CASSLESETQYF. The CDR3 DNA reads TGTGCCAGCAGCTTAGAGTCCGAGACCCAGTACTTC. The chain recombines TRBV7-9 with TRBJ2-5; D unclear. Per the germline V gene, CDR1 is SEHNR and CDR2 is FQNEAQ (reference sequence). This CDR3 spans 12 amino acids. V gave up 1 base and J gave up 5 bases, with 5 bases separating them. The full variable domain, with the rest looked up from reference TRBV7-9 and TRBJ2-5, is DTGVSQNPRHKITKRGQNVTFRCDPISEHNRLYWYRQTLGQGPEFLTYFQNEAQLEKSRLLSDRFSAERPKGSFSTLEIQRTEQGDSAMYLCASSLESETQYFGPGTRLLVL.

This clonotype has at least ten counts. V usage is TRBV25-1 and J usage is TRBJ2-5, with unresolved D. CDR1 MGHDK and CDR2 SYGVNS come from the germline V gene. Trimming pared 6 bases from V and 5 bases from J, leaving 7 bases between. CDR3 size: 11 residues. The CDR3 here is CASSARETQYF. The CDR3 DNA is TGTGCCAGCAGCGCCCGGGAGACCCAGTACTTC.

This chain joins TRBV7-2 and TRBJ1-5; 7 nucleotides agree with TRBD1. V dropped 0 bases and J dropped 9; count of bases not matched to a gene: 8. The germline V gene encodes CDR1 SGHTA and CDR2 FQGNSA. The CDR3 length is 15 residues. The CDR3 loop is CASSLATGEAGPQHF. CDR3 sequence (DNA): TGTGCCAGCAGCTTAGCTACAGGGGAGGCTGGGCCCCAGCATTTT.

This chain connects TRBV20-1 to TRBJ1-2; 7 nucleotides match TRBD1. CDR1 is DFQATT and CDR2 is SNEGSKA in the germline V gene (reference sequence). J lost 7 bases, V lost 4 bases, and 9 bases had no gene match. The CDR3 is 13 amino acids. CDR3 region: CSATGTVEGGYTF. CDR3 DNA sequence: TGCAGTGCTACCGGGACAGTAGAAGGTGGCTACACCTTC.

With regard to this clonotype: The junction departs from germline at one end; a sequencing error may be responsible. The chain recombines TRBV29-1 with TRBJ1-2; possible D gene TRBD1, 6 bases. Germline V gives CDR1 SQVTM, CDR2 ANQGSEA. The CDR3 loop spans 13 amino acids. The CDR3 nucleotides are TGCAGCGTTGCGACAGGCCCTAACTATGACTACACCTTC. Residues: CSVATGPNYDYTF. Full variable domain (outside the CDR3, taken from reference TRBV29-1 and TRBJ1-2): SAVISQKPSRDICQRGTSLTIQCQVDSQVTMMFWYRQQPGQSLTLIATANQGSEATYESGFVIDKFPISRPNLTFSTLTVSNMSPEDSSIYLCSVATGPNYDYTFGSGTRLTVV.

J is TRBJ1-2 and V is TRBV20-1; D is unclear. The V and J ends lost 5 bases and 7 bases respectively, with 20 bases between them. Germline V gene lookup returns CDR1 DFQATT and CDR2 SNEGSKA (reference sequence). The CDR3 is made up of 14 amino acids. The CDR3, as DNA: TGCAGTGCTCCCCTATGGTTTTTTAGGAGTGGCTACACCTTC. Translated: CSAPLWFFRSGYTF.

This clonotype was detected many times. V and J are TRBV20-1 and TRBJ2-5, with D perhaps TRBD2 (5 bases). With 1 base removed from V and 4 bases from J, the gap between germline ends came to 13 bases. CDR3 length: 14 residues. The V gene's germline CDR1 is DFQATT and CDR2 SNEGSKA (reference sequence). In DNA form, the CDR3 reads TGCAGTGCTAGAGTCGAGGGCTGGGGAGAGACCCAGTACTTC. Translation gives CSARVEGWGETQYF.

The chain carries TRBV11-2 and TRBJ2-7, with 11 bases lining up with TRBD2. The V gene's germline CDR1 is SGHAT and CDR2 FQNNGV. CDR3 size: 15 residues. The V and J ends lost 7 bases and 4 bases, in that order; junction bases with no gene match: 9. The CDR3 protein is CASTPGSGGAYEQYF. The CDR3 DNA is TGTGCCAGCACCCCGGGTAGCGGGGGGGCGTACGAGCAGTACTTC.

DNA of the CDR3: TGCGCCAGCAGCTTGGGAGGTGGCCAAGGGACTAATGAAAAACTGTTTTTT. It yields the protein CASSLGGGQGTNEKLFF. The chain employs TRBV5-1 and TRBJ1-4; D is uncertain. Germline V CDR1 and CDR2: SGHRS, YFSETQ. V was shortened by 0 bases and J by 2 bases, with 14 bases between the two germline ends. This CDR3 region has 17 residues.

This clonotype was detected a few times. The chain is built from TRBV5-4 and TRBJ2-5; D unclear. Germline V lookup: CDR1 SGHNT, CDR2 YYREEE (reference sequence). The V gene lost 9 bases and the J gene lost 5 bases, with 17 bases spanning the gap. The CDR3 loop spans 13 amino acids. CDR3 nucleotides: TGTGCCACAAAAGTCCAGTCGGCGGAGACCCAGTACTTC. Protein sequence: CATKVQSAETQYF.

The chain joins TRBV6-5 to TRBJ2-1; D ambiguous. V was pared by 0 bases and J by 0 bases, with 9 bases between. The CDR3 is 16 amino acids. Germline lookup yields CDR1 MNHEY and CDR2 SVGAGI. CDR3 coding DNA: TGTGCCAGCAGTTACTCAGGCATCTTCTCCTACAATGAGCAGTTCTTC. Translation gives CASSYSGIFSYNEQFF.

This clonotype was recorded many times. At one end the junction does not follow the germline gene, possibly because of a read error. The CDR3 region has the DNA TGTGCCAGCAGCTTAGAGGGGCGTAGTGGCTACACCTTC. Translating gives CASSLEGRSGYTF. This chain uses TRBV5-1 with TRBJ1-2; a weak D match, TRBD1 (5 bases). This CDR3 is built from 13 residues. Germline V gives CDR1 SGHRS, CDR2 YFSETQ.

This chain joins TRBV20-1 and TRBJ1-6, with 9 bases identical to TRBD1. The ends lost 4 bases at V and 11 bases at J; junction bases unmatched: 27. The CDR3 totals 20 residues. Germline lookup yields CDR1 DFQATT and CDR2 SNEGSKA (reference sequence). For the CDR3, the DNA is TGCAGTGCTACGCGCCGGATGGGACAGGGTAAAAGTATCCAAGGGGCACCCCTCCACTTT. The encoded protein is CSATRRMGQGKSIQGAPLHF.

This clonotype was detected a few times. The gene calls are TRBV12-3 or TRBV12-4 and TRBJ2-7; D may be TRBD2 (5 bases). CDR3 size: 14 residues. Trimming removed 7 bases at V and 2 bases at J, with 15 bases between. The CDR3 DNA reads TGTGCCAGCACCCCGTGGAGCGGTCCCTACGAGCAGTACTTC. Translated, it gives CASTPWSGPYEQYF.

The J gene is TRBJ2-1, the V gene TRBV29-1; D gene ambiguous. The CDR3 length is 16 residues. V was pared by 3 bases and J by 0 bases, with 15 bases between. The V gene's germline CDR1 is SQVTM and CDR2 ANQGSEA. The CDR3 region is CSVERWSASSYNEQFF. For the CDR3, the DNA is TGCAGCGTTGAGCGGTGGAGCGCGAGCTCCTACAATGAGCAGTTCTTC.